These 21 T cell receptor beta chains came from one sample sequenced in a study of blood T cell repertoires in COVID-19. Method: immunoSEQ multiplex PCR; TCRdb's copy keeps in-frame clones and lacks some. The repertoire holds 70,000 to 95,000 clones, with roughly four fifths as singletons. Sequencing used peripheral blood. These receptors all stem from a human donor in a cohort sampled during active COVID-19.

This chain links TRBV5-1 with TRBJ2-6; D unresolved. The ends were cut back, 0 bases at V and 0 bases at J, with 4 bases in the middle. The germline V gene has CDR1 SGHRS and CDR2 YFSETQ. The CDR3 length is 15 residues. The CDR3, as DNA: TGCGCCAGCAGCTTGGAACTCTCTGGGGCCAACGTCCTGACTTTC. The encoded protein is CASSLELSGANVLTF.

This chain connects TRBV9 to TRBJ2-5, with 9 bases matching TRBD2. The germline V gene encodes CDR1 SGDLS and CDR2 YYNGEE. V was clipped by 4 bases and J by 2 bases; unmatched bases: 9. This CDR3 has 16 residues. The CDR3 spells CASSIRGAGGQETQYF. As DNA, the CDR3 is TGTGCCAGCAGCATCCGAGGAGCGGGGGGACAAGAGACCCAGTACTTC.

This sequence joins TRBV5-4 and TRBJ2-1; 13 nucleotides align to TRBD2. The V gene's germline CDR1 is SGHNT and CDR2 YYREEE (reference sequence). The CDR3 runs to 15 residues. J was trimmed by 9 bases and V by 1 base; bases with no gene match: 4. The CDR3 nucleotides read TGTGCCAGCAGCTTGACTAGCGGGGGGGCCGGTGAGCAGTTCTTC. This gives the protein CASSLTSGGAGEQFF.

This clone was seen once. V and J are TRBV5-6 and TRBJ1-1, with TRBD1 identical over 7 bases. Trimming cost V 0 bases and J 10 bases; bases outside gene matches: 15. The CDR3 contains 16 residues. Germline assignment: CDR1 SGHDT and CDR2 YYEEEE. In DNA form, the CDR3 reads TGTGCCAGCAGCTTGGGGCTTGGACAGGTAATTCAAAGAGCTTTCTTT. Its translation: CASSLGLGQVIQRAFF.

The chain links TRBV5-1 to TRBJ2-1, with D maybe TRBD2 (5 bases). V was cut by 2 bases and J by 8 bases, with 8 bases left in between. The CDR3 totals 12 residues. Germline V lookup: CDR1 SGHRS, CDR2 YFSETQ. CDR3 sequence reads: CASSLDGDEQFF. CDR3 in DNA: TGCGCCAGCAGCTTAGACGGGGATGAGCAGTTCTTC.

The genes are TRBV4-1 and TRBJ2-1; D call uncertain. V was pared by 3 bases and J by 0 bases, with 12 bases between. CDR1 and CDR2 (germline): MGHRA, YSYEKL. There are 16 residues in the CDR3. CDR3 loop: CASSQPPISSYNEQFF. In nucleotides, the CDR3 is TGCGCCAGCAGCCAGCCCCCGATTAGCTCCTACAATGAGCAGTTCTTC.

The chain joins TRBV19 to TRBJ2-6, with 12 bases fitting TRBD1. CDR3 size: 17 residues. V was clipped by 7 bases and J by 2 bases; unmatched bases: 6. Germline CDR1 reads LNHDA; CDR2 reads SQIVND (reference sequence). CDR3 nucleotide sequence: TGTGCCAGTAAAAGGGGGACAGGGGGCGCTGGGGCCAACGTCCTGACTTTC. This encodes CASKRGTGGAGANVLTF.

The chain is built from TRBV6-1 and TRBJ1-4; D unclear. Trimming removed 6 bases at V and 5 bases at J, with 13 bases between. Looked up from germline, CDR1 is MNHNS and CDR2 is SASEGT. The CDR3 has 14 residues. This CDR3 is CASSREQRNEKLFF. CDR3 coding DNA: TGTGCCAGCAGCCGGGAACAGCGGAATGAAAAACTGTTTTTT.

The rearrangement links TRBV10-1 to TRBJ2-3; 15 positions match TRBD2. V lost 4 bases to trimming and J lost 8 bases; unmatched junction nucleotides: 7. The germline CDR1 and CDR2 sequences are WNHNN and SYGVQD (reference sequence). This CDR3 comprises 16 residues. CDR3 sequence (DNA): TGCGCCAGCAGTGCTGGGACTAGCGGGGGGAGCGGTACGCAGTATTTT. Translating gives CASSAGTSGGSGTQYF.

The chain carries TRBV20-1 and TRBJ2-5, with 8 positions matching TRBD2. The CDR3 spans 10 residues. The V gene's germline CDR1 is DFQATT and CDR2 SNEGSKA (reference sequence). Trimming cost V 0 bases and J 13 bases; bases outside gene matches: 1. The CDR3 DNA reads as TGCAGTGCTAGAGAGCTAGCGGGGTACTTC. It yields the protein CSARELAGYF.

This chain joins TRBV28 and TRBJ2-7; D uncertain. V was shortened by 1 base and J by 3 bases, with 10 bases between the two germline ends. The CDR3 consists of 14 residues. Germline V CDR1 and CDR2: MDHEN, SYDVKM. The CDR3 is CASSLSRGYYEQYF. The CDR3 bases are TGTGCCAGCAGTTTATCCAGAGGATACTACGAGCAGTACTTC.

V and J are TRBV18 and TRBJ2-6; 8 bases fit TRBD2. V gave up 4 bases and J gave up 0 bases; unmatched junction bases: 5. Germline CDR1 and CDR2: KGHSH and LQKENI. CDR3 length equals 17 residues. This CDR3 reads CASSLSGGSSGANVLTF. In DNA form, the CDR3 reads TGTGCCAGCTCACTATCGGGGGGGAGCTCTGGGGCCAACGTCCTGACTTTC.

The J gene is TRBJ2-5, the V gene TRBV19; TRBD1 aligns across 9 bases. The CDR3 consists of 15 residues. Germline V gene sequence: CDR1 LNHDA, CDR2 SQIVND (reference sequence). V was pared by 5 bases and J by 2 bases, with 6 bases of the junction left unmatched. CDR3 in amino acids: CASSGSGQGQETQYF. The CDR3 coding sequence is TGTGCCAGTAGTGGTTCTGGACAGGGGCAAGAGACCCAGTACTTC.

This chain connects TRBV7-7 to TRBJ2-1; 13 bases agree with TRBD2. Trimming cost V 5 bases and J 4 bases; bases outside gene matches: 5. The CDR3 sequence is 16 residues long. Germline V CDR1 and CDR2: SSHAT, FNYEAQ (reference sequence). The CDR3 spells CASSPKLAGGYNEQFF. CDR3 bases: TGTGCCAGCAGCCCGAAACTAGCGGGGGGGTACAATGAGCAGTTCTTC. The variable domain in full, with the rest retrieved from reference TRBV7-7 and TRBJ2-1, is GAGVSQSPRYKVTKRGQDVTLRCDPISSHATLYWYQQALGQGPEFLTYFNYEAQPDKSGLPSDRFSAERPEGSISTLTIQRTEQRDSAMYRCASSPKLAGGYNEQFFGPGTRLTVL.

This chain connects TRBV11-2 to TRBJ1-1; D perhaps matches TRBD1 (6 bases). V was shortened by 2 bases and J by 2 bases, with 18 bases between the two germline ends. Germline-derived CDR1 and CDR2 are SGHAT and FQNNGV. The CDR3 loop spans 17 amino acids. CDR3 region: CASSLNFRGAANTEAFF. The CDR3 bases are TGTGCCAGCAGCTTAAACTTCAGGGGTGCTGCTAACACTGAAGCTTTCTTT. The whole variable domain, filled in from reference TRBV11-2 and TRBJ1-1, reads EAGVAQSPRYKIIEKRQSVAFWCNPISGHATLYWYQQILGQGPKLLIQFQNNGVVDDSQLPKDRFSAERLKGVDSTLKIQPAKLEDSAVYLCASSLNFRGAANTEAFFGQGTRLTVV.

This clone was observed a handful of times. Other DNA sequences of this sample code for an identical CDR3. The DNA for the CDR3 is TGTGCCAGTAGCCCACAGGGACTGAACACTGAAGCTTTCTTT. Amino acid sequence: CASSPQGLNTEAFF. The chain is built from TRBV19 and TRBJ1-1, with a possible D match to TRBD1 (6 bases). V was cut by 6 bases and J by 0 bases, with 11 bases left in between. The CDR3 has 14 residues. CDR1 is LNHDA and CDR2 is SQIVND in the germline V gene (reference sequence).

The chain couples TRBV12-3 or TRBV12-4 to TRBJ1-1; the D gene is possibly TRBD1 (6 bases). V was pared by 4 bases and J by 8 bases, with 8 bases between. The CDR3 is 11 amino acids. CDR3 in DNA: TGTGCCAGCAGTTGGACAGAAGAAGCTTTCTTT. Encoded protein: CASSWTEEAFF.

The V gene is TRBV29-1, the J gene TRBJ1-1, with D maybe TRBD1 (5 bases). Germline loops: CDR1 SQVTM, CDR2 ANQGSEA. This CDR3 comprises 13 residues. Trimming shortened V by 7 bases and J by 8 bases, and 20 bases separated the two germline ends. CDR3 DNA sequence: TGCAGCGCCGCGGGGGGTTCCACAGCGGAAGCTTTCTTT. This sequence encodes CSAAGGSTAEAFF.

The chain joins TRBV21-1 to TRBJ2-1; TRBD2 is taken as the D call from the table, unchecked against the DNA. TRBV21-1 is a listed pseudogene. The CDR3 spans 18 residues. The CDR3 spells CASSKGPSGGALFNEQFF. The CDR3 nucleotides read TGTGCCAGCAGCAAAGGCCCTAGCGGGGGGGCCTTATTCAATGAGCAGTTCTTC.

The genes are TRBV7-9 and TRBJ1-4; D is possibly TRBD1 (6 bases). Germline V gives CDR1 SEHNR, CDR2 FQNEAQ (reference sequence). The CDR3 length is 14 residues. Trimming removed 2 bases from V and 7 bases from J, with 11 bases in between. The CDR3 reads CASSLKGGAEKLFF. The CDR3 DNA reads TGTGCCAGCAGCTTAAAAGGGGGAGCTGAAAAACTGTTTTTT.

CDR3 sequence (DNA): TGTGCCGGGGGGGCAGGGCTGATGAACACTGAAGCTTTCTTT. Its protein is CAGGAGLMNTEAFF. The chain has TRBV6-5 and TRBJ1-1; possible D gene TRBD1, 6 bases. The germline V and J ends were trimmed by 11 bases and 0 bases, with 16 bases remaining between them. This CDR3 has 14 amino acids. Germline-derived CDR1 and CDR2 are MNHEY and SVGAGI.